The sequence of this T cell receptor (beta chain) was determined in a study of cytomegalovirus exposure and HLA in healthy donors. Overall study: A previous analysis identified 90 million to 140 million unique TCR beta sequences derived from 180 million or so T cells. Of all 370 or so donors who were genotyped, roughly 85% belonged to the Caucasian-associated ancestry cluster. Notes on the study in general: CMV serostatus was the only recorded immune exposure for donors. In most subjects, TCR beta sequences reportedly gave accurate predictions of HLA-A and HLA-B alleles.

Researchers ran the PCR with 60 Vbeta and 13 Jbeta primers. Clones were read by immunoSEQ multiplex PCR, and TCRdb kept only the in-frame ones, dropping some. The table has about 190,000 clones, almost 80% seen once. Germline V gene lookup returns CDR1 SGHRS and CDR2 YFSETQ. Trimming at V came to 0 bases and at J to 3 bases, leaving 8 bases not matched to a gene. This CDR3 has 16 amino acids. Concerning this clone itself: No antigen is known for it.

The chain couples TRBV5-1 to TRBJ2-7, with TRBD1 matching over 8 bases. The clonotype was recovered from a woman aged 18-35 years in good health and CMV-seronegative. Sequencing input: PBMCs. CDR3 loop: CASSLEGGQVNYEQYF. CDR3 DNA sequence: TGCGCCAGCAGCTTGGAAGGGGGACAGGTGAACTACGAGCAGTACTTC.